The source of this TCR beta chain is a study of CD8 T cells in ankylosing spondylitis. General observations from the study: Eight or nine highly homologous variants formed a TCR beta motif that appeared characteristic of ankylosing spondylitis blood.

This clonotype was observed a handful of times. What it binds is not known. Scientists made TCR beta libraries using quantitative 5'-RACE with molecular barcodes. TCRdb re-called the 5' RACE reads with MiXCR, one entry per CDR3 protein. The sample includes roughly 700,000 distinct CDR3 sequences, 15% to 20% of them seen just once. Material for sequencing was blood, either unsorted or a sorted T cell fraction (not recorded which). This clonotype was obtained from a male donor with ankylosing spondylitis.

CDR3 in DNA: TGTGCCAGCACCTCGGGGACAAGTCAAGGAAACACCATATATTTT. Protein product: CASTSGTSQGNTIYF. The V gene is TRBV28, the J gene TRBJ1-3; a weak D match, TRBD1 (6 bases). Trimming left V 7 bases short and J 4 bases short, with 17 bases between. Germline CDR1 reads MDHEN; CDR2 reads SYDVKM. The CDR3 is made up of 15 amino acids.